Each of the 7 T cell receptor beta chains below was sequenced from the same sample in a study of shared clonotypes between healthy human individuals. Assay: immunoSEQ multiplex PCR; the TCRdb copy retains only in-frame clones and omits some. The sample lists over 800,000 clones, around 92% occurring once. Positive CCR7 selection of CD45RO-negative cells yielded the naive CD8 cells, and terminally differentiated effector memory CD45RA+ cells were excluded. The sample comprised naive CD8+ T cells sorted from blood. The receptors stem from a man younger than 45 in good health.

This clone is a singleton in its sample. V gene TRBV5-6 combines with J gene TRBJ2-7, with TRBD2 matching over 8 bases. Trimming took 3 bases from V and 1 from J; bases not matched to a gene: 9. The CDR3 runs 16 residues. The germline CDR1 and CDR2 sequences are SGHDT and YYEEEE. The CDR3 reads CASSSYGTRLSYEQYF. In DNA, the CDR3 is TGTGCCAGCAGCTCCTACGGGACTAGGCTTTCCTACGAGCAGTACTTC. The full variable domain, its missing parts supplied by reference TRBV5-6 and TRBJ2-7, is DAGVTQSPTHLIKTRGQQVTLRCSPKSGHDTVSWYQQALGQGPQFIFQYYEEEERQRGNFPDRFSGHQFPNYSSELNVNALLLGDSALYLCASSSYGTRLSYEQYFGPGTRLTVT.

The rearrangement uses TRBV4-3 and TRBJ1-1; possibly TRBD1 for D (6 bases). The CDR3 loop spans 14 amino acids. The germline V and J ends were trimmed by 5 bases and 1 base, with 11 bases remaining between them. Germline assignment: CDR1 LGHNA and CDR2 YSLEER. CDR3 sequence reads: CASSLQTGNTEAFF. In nucleotides, the CDR3 is TGCGCCAGCAGCTTACAGACAGGGAACACTGAAGCTTTCTTT.

The genes are TRBV28 and TRBJ2-5, with no clear D. Trimming cost V 5 bases and J 5 bases, with 12 bases left between them. The CDR3 length is 13 residues. Germline assignment: CDR1 MDHEN and CDR2 SYDVKM. In DNA, the CDR3 is TGTGCCAGCAGTCAGGTCGGTTGGGAGACCCAGTACTTC. Translated: CASSQVGWETQYF. The variable domain in full, with the rest retrieved from reference TRBV28 and TRBJ2-5, is DVKVTQSSRYLVKRTGEKVFLECVQDMDHENMFWYRQDPGLGLRLIYFSYDVKMKEKGDIPEGYSVSREKKERFSLILESASTNQTSMYLCASSQVGWETQYFGPGTRLLVL.

V usage is TRBV27 and J usage is TRBJ1-1; D gene ambiguous. The CDR3 runs 11 residues. V lost 8 bases, J lost 11 bases, and 15 bases lay in between. CDR1 and CDR2 (germline): MNHEY, SMNVEV (reference sequence). In DNA, the CDR3 is TGTGCCAGCCGGTACAATGGACGGGCTTTCTTT. It encodes CASRYNGRAFF.

V gene TRBV7-9 combines with J gene TRBJ2-1; 7 bases match TRBD2. Germline loops: CDR1 SEHNR, CDR2 FQNEAQ (reference sequence). The CDR3 is 15 amino acids. V lost 5 bases, J lost 6 bases, and 10 bases stayed unmatched. CDR3 nucleotide sequence: TGTGCCAGCAGCCCGCGTTGGACTAGAAGCAATGAGCAGTTCTTC. It codes for CASSPRWTRSNEQFF.

The chain recombines TRBV6-5 with TRBJ2-1; D might be TRBD1 (6 bases). Germline V gives CDR1 MNHEY, CDR2 SVGAGI. Deletions cut 2 bases from V and 5 bases from J, with 13 bases between. The CDR3 contains 15 residues. The CDR3 region is CASSYTAGVNNEQFF. CDR3 nucleotides: TGTGCCAGCAGTTACACAGCAGGGGTCAACAATGAGCAGTTCTTC.

This chain connects TRBV11-2 to TRBJ2-5; a possible D gene is TRBD2 (6 bases). Germline values: CDR1 SGHAT, CDR2 FQNNGV. Between the trimmed V and J ends, which lost 4 bases and 1 base, there was a span of 19 bases. The CDR3 spans 17 residues. The chain's CDR3 is CASSSGPGRDFQETQYF. The CDR3 region has the DNA TGTGCCAGCAGCTCCGGACCGGGGCGGGACTTCCAAGAGACCCAGTACTTC.